This T cell receptor (beta chain) was obtained from a study of response to subunit inactivated influenza vaccine. On this clonotype itself: Its antigen is still unknown.

V lost 3 bases, J lost 8 bases, and 5 bases lay in between. CDR1 DFQATT and CDR2 SNEGSKA come from the germline V gene (reference sequence). The CDR3 extends over 10 amino acids. TCRdb reprocessed the RT-PCR reads via MiXCR and lists one record per CDR3 protein. This sample has approximately 500,000 distinct CDR3 sequences, with around 13% found just once. Findings and caveats of the study: The authors put forward the suggestion that each seasonal influenza vaccination may bring in only a limited number of new T cells.

The sequenced sample was PBMCs from blood, obtained 11 to 12 days after vaccination. The chain employs TRBV20-1 and TRBJ2-1; no firm D call. This TCR was sampled from a man in his fifties or sixties who received an inactivated influenza vaccine. The CDR3 loop is CSARWYEQFF. The CDR3 region has the DNA TGCAGTGCTAGGTGGTATGAGCAGTTCTTC.